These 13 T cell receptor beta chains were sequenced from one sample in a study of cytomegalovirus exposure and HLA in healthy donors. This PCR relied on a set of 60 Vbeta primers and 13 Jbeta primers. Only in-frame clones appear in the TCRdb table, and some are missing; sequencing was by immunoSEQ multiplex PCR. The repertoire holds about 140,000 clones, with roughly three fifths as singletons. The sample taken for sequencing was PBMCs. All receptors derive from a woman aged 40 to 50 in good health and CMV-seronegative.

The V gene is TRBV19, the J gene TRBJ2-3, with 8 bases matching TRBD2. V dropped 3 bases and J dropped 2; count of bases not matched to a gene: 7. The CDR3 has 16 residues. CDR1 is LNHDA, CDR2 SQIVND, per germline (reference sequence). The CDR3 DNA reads TGTGCCAGTAGTATTAACCTAGCGGGTGACACAGATACGCAGTATTTT. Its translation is CASSINLAGDTDTQYF.

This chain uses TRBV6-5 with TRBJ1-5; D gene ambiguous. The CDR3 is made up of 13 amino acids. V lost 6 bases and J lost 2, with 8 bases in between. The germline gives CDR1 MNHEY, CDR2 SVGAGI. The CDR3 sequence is CASRAQGNQPQHF. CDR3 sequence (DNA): TGTGCCAGCAGGGCCCAGGGCAATCAGCCCCAGCATTTT.

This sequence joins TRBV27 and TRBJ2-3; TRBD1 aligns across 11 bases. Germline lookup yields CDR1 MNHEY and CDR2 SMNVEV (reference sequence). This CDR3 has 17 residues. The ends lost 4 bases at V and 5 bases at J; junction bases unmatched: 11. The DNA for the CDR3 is TGTGCCAGCAGTTCGGGATGGGGACAGGGGGGAGGAGATACGCAGTATTTT. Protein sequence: CASSSGWGQGGGDTQYF.

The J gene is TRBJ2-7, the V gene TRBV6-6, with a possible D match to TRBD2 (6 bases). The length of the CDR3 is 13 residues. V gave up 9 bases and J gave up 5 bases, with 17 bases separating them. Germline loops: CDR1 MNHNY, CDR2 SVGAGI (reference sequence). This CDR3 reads CASSGGKIDEQYF. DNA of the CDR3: TGTGCCAGTTCTGGAGGGAAGATCGACGAGCAGTACTTC.

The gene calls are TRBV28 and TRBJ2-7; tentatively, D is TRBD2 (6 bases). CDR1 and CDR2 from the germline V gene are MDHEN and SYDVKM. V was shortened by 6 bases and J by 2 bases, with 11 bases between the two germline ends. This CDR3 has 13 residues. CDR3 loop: CASRTRQPYEQYF. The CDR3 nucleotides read TGTGCCAGCAGGACTAGACAGCCCTACGAGCAGTACTTC.

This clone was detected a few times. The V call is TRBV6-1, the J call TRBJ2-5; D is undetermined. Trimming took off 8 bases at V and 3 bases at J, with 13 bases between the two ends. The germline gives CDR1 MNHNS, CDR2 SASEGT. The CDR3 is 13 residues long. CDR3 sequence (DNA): TGTGCCAGCCTCCGGGTGGTGGAAGAGACCCAGTACTTC. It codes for CASLRVVEETQYF.

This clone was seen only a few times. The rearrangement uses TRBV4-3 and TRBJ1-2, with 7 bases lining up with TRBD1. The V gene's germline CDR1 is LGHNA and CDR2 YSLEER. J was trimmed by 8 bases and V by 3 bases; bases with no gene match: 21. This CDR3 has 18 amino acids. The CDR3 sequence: CASSQSLDREGHGAGYTF. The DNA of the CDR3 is TGCGCCAGCAGCCAGTCCCTAGACAGGGAAGGCCACGGGGCCGGCTACACCTTC.

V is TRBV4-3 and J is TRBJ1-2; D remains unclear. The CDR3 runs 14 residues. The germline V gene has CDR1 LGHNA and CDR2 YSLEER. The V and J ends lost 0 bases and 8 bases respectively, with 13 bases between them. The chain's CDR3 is CASSQDFSGGGYTF. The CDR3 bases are TGCGCCAGCAGCCAAGATTTTTCAGGAGGAGGCTACACCTTC.

The CDR3 is CASSRSGENTEAFF. The CDR3, as DNA: TGTGCCAGCAGCCGGTCGGGAGAGAACACTGAAGCTTTCTTT. This chain links TRBV4-2 with TRBJ1-1; D remains ambiguous. V lost 4 bases and J lost 1, with 10 bases in between. This CDR3 is 14 amino acids long. The germline V gene encodes CDR1 LGHNA and CDR2 YNFKEQ.

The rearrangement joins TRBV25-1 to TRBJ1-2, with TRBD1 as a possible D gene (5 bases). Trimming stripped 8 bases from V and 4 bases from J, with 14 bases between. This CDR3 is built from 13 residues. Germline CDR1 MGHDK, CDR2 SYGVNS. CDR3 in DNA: TGTGCCAGCCGCCTGGAAGGGGTCTATGGCTACACCTTC. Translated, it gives CASRLEGVYGYTF.

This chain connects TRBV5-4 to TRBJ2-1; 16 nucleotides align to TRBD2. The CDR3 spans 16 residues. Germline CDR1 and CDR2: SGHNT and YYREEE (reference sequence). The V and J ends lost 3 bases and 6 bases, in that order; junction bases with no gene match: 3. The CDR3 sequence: CASSWGLAGGPNEQFF. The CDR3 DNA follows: TGTGCCAGCAGCTGGGGACTAGCGGGGGGGCCCAATGAGCAGTTCTTC.

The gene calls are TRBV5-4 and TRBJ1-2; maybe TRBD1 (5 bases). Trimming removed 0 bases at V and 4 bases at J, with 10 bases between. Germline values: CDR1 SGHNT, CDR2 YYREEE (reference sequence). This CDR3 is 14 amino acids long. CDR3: CASSLAGPGYGYTF. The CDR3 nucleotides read TGTGCCAGCAGCTTGGCAGGGCCCGGCTATGGCTACACCTTC.

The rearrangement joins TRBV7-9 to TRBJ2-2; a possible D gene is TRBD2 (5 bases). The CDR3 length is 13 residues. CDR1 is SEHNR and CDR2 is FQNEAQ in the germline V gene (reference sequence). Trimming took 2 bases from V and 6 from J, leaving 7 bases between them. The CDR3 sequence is CASSLILAGELFF. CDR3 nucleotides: TGTGCCAGCAGCTTAATACTAGCCGGGGAGCTGTTTTTT.